This T cell receptor beta chain comes out of a study of OX40 agonist ivuxolimab in advanced cancers. The CDR3 runs 19 residues. Germline V lookup: CDR1 SQVTM, CDR2 ANQGSEA. Trimming took 6 bases from V and 2 from J, leaving 30 bases between them. The assay was immunoSEQ multiplex PCR, and TCRdb's table has in-frame clones only and misses some. The top ten clones hold approximately 5% of a sample with tens of thousands of clones, approximately 78% of them seen once. This specimen was CD4+ or CD8+ T cells sorted from blood, taken in a trial of the OX40 agonist ivuxolimab. This clonotype originated in an adult with an advanced solid tumor such as melanoma, head and neck, liver or kidney cancer. V is TRBV29-1 and J is TRBJ2-3; the D call may be TRBD1 or TRBD2 (6 bases each). Written as DNA, the CDR3 is TGCAGCGTATTAGACCGGGCGGCCAGGGATCGGGGGCCCACAGATACGCAGTATTTT. This translates into CSVLDRAARDRGPTDTQYF.